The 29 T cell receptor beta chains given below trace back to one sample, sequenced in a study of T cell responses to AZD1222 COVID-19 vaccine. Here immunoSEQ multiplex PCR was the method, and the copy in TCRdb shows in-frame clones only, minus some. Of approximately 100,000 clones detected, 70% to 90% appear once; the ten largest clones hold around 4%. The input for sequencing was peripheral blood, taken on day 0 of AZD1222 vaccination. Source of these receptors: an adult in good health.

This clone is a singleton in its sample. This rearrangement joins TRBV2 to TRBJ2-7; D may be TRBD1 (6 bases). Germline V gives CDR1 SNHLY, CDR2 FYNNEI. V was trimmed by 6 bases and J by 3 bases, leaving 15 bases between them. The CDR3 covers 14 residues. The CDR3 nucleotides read TGTGCCAGCAGGAGACCGGGGACAAGCTACGAGCAGTACTTC. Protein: CASRRPGTSYEQYF.

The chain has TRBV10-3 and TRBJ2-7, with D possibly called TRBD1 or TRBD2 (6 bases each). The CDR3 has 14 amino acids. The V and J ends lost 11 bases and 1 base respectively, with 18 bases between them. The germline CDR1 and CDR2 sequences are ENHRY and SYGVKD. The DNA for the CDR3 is TGTGCCTCGGGGGACATCGCTTCGTCCTACGAGCAGTACTTC. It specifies CASGDIASSYEQYF.

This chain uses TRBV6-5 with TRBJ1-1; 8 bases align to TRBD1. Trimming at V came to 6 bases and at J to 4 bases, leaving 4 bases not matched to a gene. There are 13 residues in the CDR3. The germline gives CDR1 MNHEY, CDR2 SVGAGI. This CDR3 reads CASSRGLGTEAFF. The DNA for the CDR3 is TGTGCCAGCAGCAGGGGGCTTGGCACTGAAGCTTTCTTT.

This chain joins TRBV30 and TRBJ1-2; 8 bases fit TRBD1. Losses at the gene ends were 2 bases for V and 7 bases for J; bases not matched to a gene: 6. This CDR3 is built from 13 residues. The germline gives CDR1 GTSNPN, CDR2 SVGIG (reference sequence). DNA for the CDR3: TGTGCCTGGAGTCCCGGACAGGGTGGTGGCTACACCTTC. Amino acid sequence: CAWSPGQGGGYTF.

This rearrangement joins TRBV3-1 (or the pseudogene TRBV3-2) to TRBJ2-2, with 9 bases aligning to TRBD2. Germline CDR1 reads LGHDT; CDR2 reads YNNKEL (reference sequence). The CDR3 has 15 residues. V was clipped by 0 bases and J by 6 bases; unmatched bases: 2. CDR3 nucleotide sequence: TGTGCCAGCAGCCAAGATAGCGGGAGTGCCGGGGAGCTGTTTTTT. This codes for CASSQDSGSAGELFF.

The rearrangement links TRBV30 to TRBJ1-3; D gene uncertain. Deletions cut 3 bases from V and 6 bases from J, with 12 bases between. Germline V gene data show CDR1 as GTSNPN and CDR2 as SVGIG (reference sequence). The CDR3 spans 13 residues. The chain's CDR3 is CAWRRSAANTIYF. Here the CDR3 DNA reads TGTGCCTGGAGGCGGAGTGCGGCAAACACCATATATTTT.

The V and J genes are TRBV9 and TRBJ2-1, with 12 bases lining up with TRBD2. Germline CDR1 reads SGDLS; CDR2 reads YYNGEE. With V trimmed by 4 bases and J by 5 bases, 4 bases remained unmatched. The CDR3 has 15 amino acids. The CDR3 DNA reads TGTGCCAGCAGCCCCCGACTAGCGGGGGACAATGAGCAGTTCTTC. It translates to CASSPRLAGDNEQFF.

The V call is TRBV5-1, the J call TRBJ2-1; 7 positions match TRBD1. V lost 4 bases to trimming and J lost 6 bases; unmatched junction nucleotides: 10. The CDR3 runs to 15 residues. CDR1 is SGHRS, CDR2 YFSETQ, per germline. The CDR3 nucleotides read TGCGCCAGCAGCCCACATGAGGGGGCGGGCAATGAGCAGTTCTTC. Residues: CASSPHEGAGNEQFF.

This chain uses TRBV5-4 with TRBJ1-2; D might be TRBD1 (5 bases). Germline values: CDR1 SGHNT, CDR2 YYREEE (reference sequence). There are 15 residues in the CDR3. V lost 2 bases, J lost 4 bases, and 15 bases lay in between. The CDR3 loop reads CASSFTQGGGYGYTF. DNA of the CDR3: TGTGCCAGCAGCTTTACGCAGGGAGGAGGCTATGGCTACACCTTC.

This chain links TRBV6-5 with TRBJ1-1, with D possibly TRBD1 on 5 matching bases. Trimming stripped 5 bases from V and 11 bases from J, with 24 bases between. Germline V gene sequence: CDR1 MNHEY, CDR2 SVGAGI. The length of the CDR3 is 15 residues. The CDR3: CASSTPDNAGGKAFF. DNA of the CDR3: TGTGCCAGCAGTACCCCAGATAATGCGGGGGGTAAGGCTTTCTTT.

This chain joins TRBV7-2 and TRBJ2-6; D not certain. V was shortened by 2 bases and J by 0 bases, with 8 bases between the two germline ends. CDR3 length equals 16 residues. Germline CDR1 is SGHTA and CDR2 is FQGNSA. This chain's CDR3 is CASSLFLSSGANVLTF. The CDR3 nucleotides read TGTGCCAGCAGCTTATTTCTGAGCTCTGGGGCCAACGTCCTGACTTTC.

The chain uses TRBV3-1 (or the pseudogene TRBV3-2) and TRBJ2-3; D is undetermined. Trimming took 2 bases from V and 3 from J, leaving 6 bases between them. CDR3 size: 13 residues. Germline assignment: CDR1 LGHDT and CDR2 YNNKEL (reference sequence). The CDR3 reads CASSQSNTDTQYF. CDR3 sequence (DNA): TGTGCCAGCAGCCAATCCAATACAGATACGCAGTATTTT.

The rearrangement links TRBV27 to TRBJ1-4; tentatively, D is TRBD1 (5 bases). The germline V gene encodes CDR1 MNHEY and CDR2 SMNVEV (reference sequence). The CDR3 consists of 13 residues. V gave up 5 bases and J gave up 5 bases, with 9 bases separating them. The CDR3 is CASSRQPNEKLFF. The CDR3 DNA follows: TGTGCCAGCAGTAGACAGCCCAATGAAAAACTGTTTTTT. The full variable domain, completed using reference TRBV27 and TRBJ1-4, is EAQVTQNPRYLITVTGKKLTVTCSQNMNHEYMSWYRQDPGLGLRQIYYSMNVEVTDKGDVPEGYKVSRKEKRNFPLILESPSPNQTSLYFCASSRQPNEKLFFGSGTQLSVL.

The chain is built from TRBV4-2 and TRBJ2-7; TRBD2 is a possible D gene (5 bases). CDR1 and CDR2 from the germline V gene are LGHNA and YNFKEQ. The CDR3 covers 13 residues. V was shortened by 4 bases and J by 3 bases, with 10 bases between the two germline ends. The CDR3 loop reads CASSRTRDYEQYF. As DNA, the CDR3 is TGTGCCAGCAGCCGCACGAGGGACTACGAGCAGTACTTC.

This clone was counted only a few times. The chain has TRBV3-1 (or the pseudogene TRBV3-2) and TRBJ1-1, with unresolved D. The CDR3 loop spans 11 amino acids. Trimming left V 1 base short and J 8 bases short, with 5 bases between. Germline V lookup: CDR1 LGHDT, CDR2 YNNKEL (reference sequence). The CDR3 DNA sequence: TGTGCCAGCAGCCAAGTAGGAGAAGCTTTCTTT. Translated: CASSQVGEAFF.

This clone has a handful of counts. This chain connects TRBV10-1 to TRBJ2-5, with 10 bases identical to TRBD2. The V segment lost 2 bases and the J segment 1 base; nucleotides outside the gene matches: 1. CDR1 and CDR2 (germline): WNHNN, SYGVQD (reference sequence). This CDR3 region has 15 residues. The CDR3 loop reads CASSEASGGQETQYF. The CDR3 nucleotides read TGCGCCAGCAGTGAGGCTAGCGGGGGCCAAGAGACCCAGTACTTC.

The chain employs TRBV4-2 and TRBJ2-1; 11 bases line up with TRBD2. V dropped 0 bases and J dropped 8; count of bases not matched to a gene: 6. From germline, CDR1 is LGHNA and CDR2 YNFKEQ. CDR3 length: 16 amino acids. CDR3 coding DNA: TGTGCCAGCAGCCAAGATTTCACTAGCGGGGGTTATGAGCAGTTCTTC. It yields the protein CASSQDFTSGGYEQFF.

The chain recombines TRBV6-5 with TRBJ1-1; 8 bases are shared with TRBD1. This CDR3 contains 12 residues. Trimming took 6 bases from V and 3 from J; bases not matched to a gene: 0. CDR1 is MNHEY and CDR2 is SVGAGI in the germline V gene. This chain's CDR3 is CASRTGDTEAFF. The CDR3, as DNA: TGTGCCAGCAGGACAGGGGACACTGAAGCTTTCTTT.

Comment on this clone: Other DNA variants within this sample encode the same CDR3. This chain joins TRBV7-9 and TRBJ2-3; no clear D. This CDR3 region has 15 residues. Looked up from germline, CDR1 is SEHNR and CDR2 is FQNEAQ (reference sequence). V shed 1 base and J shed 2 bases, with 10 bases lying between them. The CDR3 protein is CASSLGPGFTDTQYF. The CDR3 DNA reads TGTGCCAGCAGCTTAGGCCCAGGCTTCACAGATACGCAGTATTTT.

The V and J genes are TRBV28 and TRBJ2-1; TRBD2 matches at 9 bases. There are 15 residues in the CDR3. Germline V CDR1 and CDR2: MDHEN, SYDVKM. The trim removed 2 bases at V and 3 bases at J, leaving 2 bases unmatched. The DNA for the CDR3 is TGTGCCAGCAGTTTAGGGCGGGGGGGCTACAATGAGCAGTTCTTC. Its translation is CASSLGRGGYNEQFF.

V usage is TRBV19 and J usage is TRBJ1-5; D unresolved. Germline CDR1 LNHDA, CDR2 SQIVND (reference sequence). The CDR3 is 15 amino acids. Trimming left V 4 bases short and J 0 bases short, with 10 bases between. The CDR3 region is CASSNSAYSNQPQHF. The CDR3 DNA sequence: TGTGCCAGTAGTAACAGTGCATATAGCAATCAGCCCCAGCATTTT.

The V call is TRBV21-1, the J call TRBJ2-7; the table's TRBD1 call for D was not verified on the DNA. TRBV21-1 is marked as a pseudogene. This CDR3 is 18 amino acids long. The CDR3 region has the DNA TGTGCCAGCAGCAAAGTAGCGAAGACAGGGGGGAACTCCTACGAGCAGTACTTC. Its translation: CASSKVAKTGGNSYEQYF.

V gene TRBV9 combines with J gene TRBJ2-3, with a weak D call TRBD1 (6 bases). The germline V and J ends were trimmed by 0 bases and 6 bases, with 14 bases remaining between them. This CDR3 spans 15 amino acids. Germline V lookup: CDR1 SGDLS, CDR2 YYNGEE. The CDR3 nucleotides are TGTGCCAGCAGCGTAGCCCCTGGGACAATGGATACGCAGTATTTT. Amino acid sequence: CASSVAPGTMDTQYF.

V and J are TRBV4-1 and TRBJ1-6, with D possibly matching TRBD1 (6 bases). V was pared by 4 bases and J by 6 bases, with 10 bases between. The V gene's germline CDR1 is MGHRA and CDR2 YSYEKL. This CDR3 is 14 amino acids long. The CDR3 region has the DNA TGCGCCAGCAGCCCACAGGGTTCTAATTCACCCCTCCACTTT. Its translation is CASSPQGSNSPLHF.

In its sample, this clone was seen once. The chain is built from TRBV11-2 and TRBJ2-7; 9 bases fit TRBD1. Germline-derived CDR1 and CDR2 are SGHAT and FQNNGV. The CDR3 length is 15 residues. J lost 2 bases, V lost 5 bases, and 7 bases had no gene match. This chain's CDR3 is CASSADRGPTYEQYF. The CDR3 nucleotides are TGTGCCAGCAGCGCGGACAGGGGTCCCACCTACGAGCAGTACTTC.

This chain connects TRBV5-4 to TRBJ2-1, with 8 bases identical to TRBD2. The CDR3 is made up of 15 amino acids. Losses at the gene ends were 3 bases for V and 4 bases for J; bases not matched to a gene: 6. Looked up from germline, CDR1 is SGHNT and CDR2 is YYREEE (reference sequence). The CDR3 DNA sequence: TGTGCCAGCAGCTCCACTAGCGGCCGGTACAATGAGCAGTTCTTC. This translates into CASSSTSGRYNEQFF.

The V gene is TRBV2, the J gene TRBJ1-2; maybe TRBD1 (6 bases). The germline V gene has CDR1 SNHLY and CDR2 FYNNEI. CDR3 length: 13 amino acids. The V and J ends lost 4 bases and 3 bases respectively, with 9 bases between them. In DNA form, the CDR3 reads TGTGCCAGCAGTGGGACAGTTTACTATGGCTACACCTTC. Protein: CASSGTVYYGYTF. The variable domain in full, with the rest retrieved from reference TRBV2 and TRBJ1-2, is EPEVTQTPSHQVTQMGQEVILRCVPISNHLYFYWYRQILGQKVEFLVSFYNNEISEKSEIFDDQFSVERPDGSNFTLKIRSTKLEDSAMYFCASSGTVYYGYTFGSGTRLTVV.

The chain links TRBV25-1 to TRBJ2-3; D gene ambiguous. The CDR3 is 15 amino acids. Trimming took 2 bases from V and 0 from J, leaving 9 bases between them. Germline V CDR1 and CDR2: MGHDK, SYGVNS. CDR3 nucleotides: TGTGCCAGCAGTGAAACGGGCAGAAGCACAGATACGCAGTATTTT. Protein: CASSETGRSTDTQYF. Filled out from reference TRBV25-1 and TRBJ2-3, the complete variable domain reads EADIYQTPRYLVIGTGKKITLECSQTMGHDKMYWYQQDPGMELHLIHYSYGVNSTEKGDLSSESTVSRIRTEHFPLTLESARPSHTSQYLCASSETGRSTDTQYFGPGTRLTVL.

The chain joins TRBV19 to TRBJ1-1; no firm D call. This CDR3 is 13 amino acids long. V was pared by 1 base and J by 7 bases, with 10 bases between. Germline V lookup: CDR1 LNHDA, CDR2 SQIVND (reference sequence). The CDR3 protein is CASSIGRRFEAFF. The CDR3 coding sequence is TGTGCCAGTAGTATAGGGCGGCGGTTTGAAGCTTTCTTT.